These 30 T cell receptor beta chains were all obtained from the same sample, sequenced in a study of beta chain features in type 1 diabetes. Findings and caveats of the study: In all four CD4+ subsets, TCRB CDR3 length was significantly, moderately reduced in type 1 diabetes.

Of the isolated RNA, all was reverse transcribed, and so the sequenced material was expressed TCRB transcripts. Libraries were prepared by immunoSEQ multiplex PCR; TCRdb keeps only in-frame clonotypes and omits some of them. The table includes 160,000 or so clones, roughly 60% detected once. Their antigens remain unidentified. The sample consisted of naive CD4+ T cells from blood. The receptors originated from a man aged 30 to 45 with type 1 diabetes.

A few counts support this clone. The chain has TRBV7-2 and TRBJ2-2; no firm D call. Germline loops: CDR1 SGHTA, CDR2 FQGNSA. CDR3 length: 12 residues. V lost 4 bases to trimming and J lost 6 bases, with 6 bases between them. CDR3 coding DNA: TGTGCCAGCAGCTCCATCTCCGGGGAGCTGTTTTTT. Its protein product is CASSSISGELFF.

The V and J genes are TRBV30 and TRBJ2-5; 7 bases are shared with TRBD1. Germline trimming cut 3 bases from V and 0 bases from J; bases unmatched to any gene: 10. The CDR3 contains 16 residues. CDR1 GTSNPN and CDR2 SVGIG come from the germline V gene (reference sequence). CDR3 DNA: TGTGCCTGGAGATATTTCGGGACAGCGTACCAAGAGACCCAGTACTTC. It is translated as CAWRYFGTAYQETQYF.

This clone was recorded a few times. The CDR3 spells CASSFIEGAEKLFF. The DNA of the CDR3 is TGTGCCAGCAGCTTCATAGAAGGTGCTGAAAAACTGTTTTTT. The chain carries TRBV7-9 and TRBJ1-4; no firm D call. The ends were cut back, 3 bases at V and 7 bases at J, with 12 bases in the middle. The CDR3 contains 14 residues. CDR1 and CDR2 (germline): SEHNR, FQNEAQ (reference sequence).

The chain is built from TRBV29-1 and TRBJ2-1; D assignment may be TRBD1 or TRBD2 (6 bases each). V lost 1 base, J lost 7 bases, and 11 bases lay in between. The germline CDR1 and CDR2 sequences are SQVTM and ANQGSEA. This CDR3 has 13 residues. The CDR3 nucleotides read TGCAGCGTTGAAGTCTGGGGGGCAAATGAGCAGTTCTTC. This gives the protein CSVEVWGANEQFF.

J is TRBJ1-5 and V is TRBV6-6; the D gene is possibly TRBD1 (5 bases). This CDR3 spans 15 amino acids. V lost 8 bases and J 2 bases, leaving 16 bases between the germline ends. Germline V gene lookup returns CDR1 MNHNY and CDR2 SVGAGI (reference sequence). This CDR3 is CASVIGGAGNQPQHF. Written as DNA, the CDR3 is TGTGCCAGCGTGATCGGAGGGGCTGGCAATCAGCCCCAGCATTTT.

The V gene is TRBV14, the J gene TRBJ2-5; D is uncertain. Between the trimmed V and J ends, which lost 2 bases and 0 bases, there was a span of 1 base. The germline V gene encodes CDR1 SGHDN and CDR2 FVKESK. The CDR3 is 12 residues long. The CDR3: CASSQHQETQYF. The CDR3 DNA is TGTGCCAGCAGCCAACACCAAGAGACCCAGTACTTC.

This clone was found a few times. The CDR3 DNA reads as TGCGCCAGCAGCCACGGGGAGGGCAGATATGGCTACACCTTC. Encoded protein: CASSHGEGRYGYTF. The rearrangement uses TRBV4-1 and TRBJ1-2, with D unresolved. Germline CDR1 reads MGHRA; CDR2 reads YSYEKL. Trimming removed 3 bases at V and 5 bases at J, with 13 bases between. The CDR3 length is 14 residues.

The genes are TRBV29-1 and TRBJ1-2; unclear D gene. The CDR3 extends over 12 amino acids. Per germline, CDR1 SQVTM and CDR2 ANQGSEA. The V end lost 2 bases, the J end lost 8 bases, and 12 bases lay between the germline ends. The CDR3 sequence is CSVESGNWGYTF. CDR3 nucleotide sequence: TGCAGCGTTGAATCGGGGAATTGGGGCTACACCTTC. Drawing the rest from reference TRBV29-1 and TRBJ1-2, the complete variable domain is SAVISQKPSRDICQRGTSLTIQCQVDSQVTMMFWYRQQPGQSLTLIATANQGSEATYESGFVIDKFPISRPNLTFSTLTVSNMSPEDSSIYLCSVESGNWGYTFGSGTRLTVV.

The genes are TRBV28 and TRBJ2-1, with unresolved D. This CDR3 contains 12 residues. The V and J ends lost 5 bases and 8 bases respectively, with 10 bases between them. Germline CDR1 MDHEN, CDR2 SYDVKM. The CDR3 loop is CASSATWDEQFF. The CDR3 nucleotides are TGTGCCAGCAGTGCCACTTGGGATGAGCAGTTCTTC.

The V gene is TRBV7-9, the J gene TRBJ2-3, with D uncertain. V lost 6 bases and J 5 bases, leaving 9 bases between the germline ends. The CDR3 totals 12 residues. The germline gives CDR1 SEHNR, CDR2 FQNEAQ (reference sequence). This CDR3 reads CASRDGGDTQYF. CDR3 coding DNA: TGTGCCAGCAGGGATGGTGGAGATACGCAGTATTTT. Complete variable domain (other parts from reference TRBV7-9 and TRBJ2-3): DTGVSQNPRHKITKRGQNVTFRCDPISEHNRLYWYRQTLGQGPEFLTYFQNEAQLEKSRLLSDRFSAERPKGSFSTLEIQRTEQGDSAMYLCASRDGGDTQYFGPGTRLTVL.

The genes are TRBV6-5 and TRBJ2-5, with 7 bases matching TRBD1. With 6 bases clipped from V and 4 bases from J, the junction kept 8 bases outside the gene matches. The CDR3 spans 14 residues. Germline-derived CDR1 and CDR2 are MNHEY and SVGAGI. CDR3 bases: TGTGCCAGCAGCCCCGACAGGGATCGAGAGACCCAGTACTTC. Translated: CASSPDRDRETQYF.

V usage is TRBV6-5 and J usage is TRBJ2-6; D is undetermined. This CDR3 has 16 residues. The ends were cut back, 4 bases at V and 0 bases at J, with 10 bases in the middle. Germline CDR1 MNHEY, CDR2 SVGAGI. The CDR3 DNA reads as TGTGCCAGCAGTTTCCAGGCTAACTCTGGGGCCAACGTCCTGACTTTC. Translated: CASSFQANSGANVLTF.

The V gene is TRBV7-2, the J gene TRBJ2-5, with 12 bases that match TRBD1. The CDR3 runs to 16 residues. In germline, CDR1 is SGHTA, CDR2 FQGNSA. Trimming removed 5 bases from V and 4 bases from J; junction bases left unmatched: 8. The CDR3 DNA sequence: TGTGCCAGCAGCCCCCCTGGGACAGGGGGCACAGAGACCCAGTACTTC. Translating it yields CASSPPGTGGTETQYF.

Turning to this clone: This specimen includes other DNA sequences encoding the same CDR3. This chain uses TRBV30 with TRBJ1-1; TRBD1 aligns across 9 bases. Germline V gene data show CDR1 as GTSNPN and CDR2 as SVGIG (reference sequence). The CDR3 covers 14 residues. V lost 1 base to trimming and J lost 2 bases; unmatched junction nucleotides: 2. Written as DNA, the CDR3 is TGTGCCTGGAGTGGACAGGGGGTTAACACTGAAGCTTTCTTT. Translated, it gives CAWSGQGVNTEAFF.

The chain carries TRBV7-2 and TRBJ2-3; D not resolved. V was trimmed by 1 base and J by 1 base, leaving 6 bases between them. This CDR3 has 14 amino acids. The germline gives CDR1 SGHTA, CDR2 FQGNSA. CDR3 coding DNA: TGTGCCAGCAGCTTAGACTCGGGCACAGATACGCAGTATTTT. Translated, it gives CASSLDSGTDTQYF.

The chain is built from TRBV30 and TRBJ1-3; TRBD1 is a possible D gene (5 bases). This CDR3 has 13 residues. CDR1 GTSNPN and CDR2 SVGIG come from the germline V gene (reference sequence). V was cut by 6 bases and J by 0 bases, with 9 bases left in between. The CDR3 DNA is TGTGCCTGTACCACAGGCTCTGGAAACACCATATATTTT. Protein sequence: CACTTGSGNTIYF.

V gene TRBV6-5 combines with J gene TRBJ1-1; D is unclear. V lost 10 bases and J 4 bases, leaving 16 bases between the germline ends. CDR1 MNHEY and CDR2 SVGAGI come from the germline V gene. The CDR3 contains 13 residues. The CDR3 DNA reads TGTGCCACCCAATTTCAAGTCAGCACTGAAGCTTTCTTT. Its protein product is CATQFQVSTEAFF.

The rearrangement uses TRBV29-1 and TRBJ2-7, with a weak D call TRBD2 (6 bases). V was clipped by 6 bases and J by 0 bases, with 24 bases between them. This CDR3 has 17 residues. Germline V lookup: CDR1 SQVTM, CDR2 ANQGSEA. CDR3 amino acids: CSVTKGLLGASSYEQYF. The CDR3 bases are TGCAGCGTCACTAAGGGACTGCTCGGTGCCTCCTCCTACGAGCAGTACTTC.

The chain uses TRBV29-1 and TRBJ1-3, with 7 nucleotides matching TRBD1. After removal of 4 bases from V and 3 bases from J, the junction contained 3 bases not matched to a gene. The CDR3 spans 13 residues. Germline CDR1 and CDR2: SQVTM and ANQGSEA. The CDR3 DNA is TGCAGCGTTGCGCAGGGGGTTGGAAACACCATATATTTT. Its protein product is CSVAQGVGNTIYF. Using reference TRBV29-1 and TRBJ1-3 for the parts outside the CDR3, the full variable domain is SAVISQKPSRDICQRGTSLTIQCQVDSQVTMMFWYRQQPGQSLTLIATANQGSEATYESGFVIDKFPISRPNLTFSTLTVSNMSPEDSSIYLCSVAQGVGNTIYFGEGSWLTVV.

The chain is built from TRBV4-3 and TRBJ2-6; no definite D call. CDR3 length equals 13 residues. V was pared by 6 bases and J by 1 base, with 4 bases between. CDR1 LGHNA and CDR2 YSLEER come from the germline V gene. CDR3 in DNA: TGCGCCAGCAGTCGGTCTGGGGCCAACGTCCTGACTTTC. Its translation: CASSRSGANVLTF.

This clone was detected only once. J is TRBJ2-4 and V is TRBV5-6, with D hard to call. The CDR3 has 13 amino acids. The germline V and J ends were trimmed by 0 bases and 6 bases, with 7 bases remaining between them. Per germline, CDR1 SGHDT and CDR2 YYEEEE. The CDR3 DNA follows: TGTGCCAGCAGCTTGGCAACGGGAAACATTCAGTACTTC. This gives the protein CASSLATGNIQYF. Full variable domain (missing parts from reference TRBV5-6 and TRBJ2-4): DAGVTQSPTHLIKTRGQQVTLRCSPKSGHDTVSWYQQALGQGPQFIFQYYEEEERQRGNFPDRFSGHQFPNYSSELNVNALLLGDSALYLCASSLATGNIQYFGAGTRLSVL.

The table lists this clone with a few counts. The chain combines TRBV11-2 with TRBJ2-5, with a tentative D call TRBD2 (6 bases). V lost 5 bases and J 3 bases, leaving 13 bases between the germline ends. The V gene's germline CDR1 is SGHAT and CDR2 FQNNGV. CDR3 length: 14 amino acids. The CDR3 DNA follows: TGTGCCAGCAGCCCAGCGGGCCTTGAAGAGACCCAGTACTTC. Translating gives CASSPAGLEETQYF.

The rearrangement links TRBV6-6 to TRBJ2-7; 7 bases are a match to TRBD1. The CDR3 spans 14 residues. Per germline, CDR1 MNHNY and CDR2 SVGAGI (reference sequence). V lost 6 bases, J lost 7 bases, and 12 bases stayed unmatched. DNA for the CDR3: TGTGCCAGCAGCACCAGGGGGACACACACGGAGCAGTACTTC. Protein product: CASSTRGTHTEQYF.

The chain has TRBV7-9 and TRBJ2-5, with a tentative D call TRBD2 (6 bases). This CDR3 spans 15 amino acids. With 4 bases removed from V and 6 bases from J, the gap between germline ends came to 18 bases. Germline values: CDR1 SEHNR, CDR2 FQNEAQ (reference sequence). The CDR3: CASSSMGGTAQTQYF. The DNA for the CDR3 is TGTGCCAGCAGCTCCATGGGAGGCACCGCCCAGACCCAGTACTTC. The full variable domain, completed using reference TRBV7-9 and TRBJ2-5, is DTGVSQNPRHKITKRGQNVTFRCDPISEHNRLYWYRQTLGQGPEFLTYFQNEAQLEKSRLLSDRFSAERPKGSFSTLEIQRTEQGDSAMYLCASSSMGGTAQTQYFGPGTRLLVL.

This chain links TRBV29-1 with TRBJ1-2; D is unresolved. Germline values: CDR1 SQVTM, CDR2 ANQGSEA. The CDR3 spans 15 residues. V shed 5 bases and J shed 4 bases, with 20 bases lying between them. In DNA, the CDR3 is TGCAGCGTTACCCTGACGGGGAAGACTATCTATGGCTACACCTTC. Translated: CSVTLTGKTIYGYTF.

The chain uses TRBV30 and TRBJ1-1; 7 positions agree with TRBD1. The CDR3 runs to 12 residues. Germline values: CDR1 GTSNPN, CDR2 SVGIG (reference sequence). J lost 1 base, V lost 8 bases, and 4 bases had no gene match. The CDR3 nucleotides are TGTGCCAGAGGACAGGCGAACACTGAAGCTTTCTTT. This codes for CARGQANTEAFF.

As to this clone: This specimen includes other DNA sequences encoding the same CDR3. The genes are TRBV5-1 and TRBJ1-4; D is unresolved. V was pared by 2 bases and J by 0 bases, with 5 bases between. This CDR3 is built from 14 residues. Germline loops: CDR1 SGHRS, CDR2 YFSETQ. CDR3: CASSLTATNEKLFF. DNA for the CDR3: TGCGCCAGCAGCTTAACAGCAACTAATGAAAAACTGTTTTTT.

J is TRBJ2-1 and V is TRBV28; 9 bases fit TRBD1. Germline CDR1 reads MDHEN; CDR2 reads SYDVKM. This CDR3 comprises 15 residues. V shed 5 bases, J shed 3 bases, and the junction held 5 bases outside the gene matches. Here the CDR3 reads CASSSPGQGYNEQFF. The CDR3 nucleotides read TGTGCCAGCAGTAGTCCGGGACAGGGCTACAATGAGCAGTTCTTC.

The chain joins TRBV25-1 to TRBJ1-6; unclear D gene. The CDR3 totals 12 residues. The V gene lost 9 bases and the J gene lost 5 bases, with 8 bases spanning the gap. Germline V gene sequence: CDR1 MGHDK, CDR2 SYGVNS. Here the CDR3 DNA reads TGTGCCAGTGGAAACGATAATTCACCCCTCCACTTT. Translated, it gives CASGNDNSPLHF. The variable domain in full, with the rest retrieved from reference TRBV25-1 and TRBJ1-6, is EADIYQTPRYLVIGTGKKITLECSQTMGHDKMYWYQQDPGMELHLIHYSYGVNSTEKGDLSSESTVSRIRTEHFPLTLESARPSHTSQYLCASGNDNSPLHFGNGTRLTVT.

A few counts support this clone. The chain couples TRBV6-6 to TRBJ2-5; 8 bases are a match to TRBD1. Unmatched junction bases numbered 6, after V lost 2 bases and J lost 1 base. The CDR3 spans 16 residues. CDR1 is MNHNY, CDR2 SVGAGI, per germline (reference sequence). The CDR3 sequence: CASSYPRGTGQETQYF. CDR3 sequence (DNA): TGTGCCAGCAGTTACCCTCGAGGGACAGGCCAAGAGACCCAGTACTTC.